This TCR beta chain came from a study of siplizumab effects on memory and regulatory T cells. Measured with immunoSEQ multiplex PCR; TCRdb has only the in-frame clones, and not every one. The table lists about 100,000 clones, about 92% of them singletons. Sequenced sample: Tregs sorted from blood. The sequence was collected from a human donor in good health.

CDR3 DNA sequence: TGTGCCAGCAGGGAACAGGGCGCTGGAGGTCAGCCCCAGCATTTT. Translation gives CASREQGAGGQPQHF. The V call is TRBV2, the J call TRBJ1-5, with D perhaps matching TRBD1 (6 bases). The CDR3 covers 15 residues. Germline values: CDR1 SNHLY, CDR2 FYNNEI. V lost 6 bases and J 6 bases, leaving 18 bases between the germline ends.